This TCR beta chain was documented in a study of T cells after yellow fever vaccination. The CDR3 covers 17 residues. V dropped 5 bases and J dropped 0 bases, with 17 bases sitting between them. CDR1 and CDR2 from the germline V gene are SEHNR and FQNEAQ (reference sequence). This clonotype counts as medium-sized. The antigen remains unidentified. Study-level points and caveats: The secondary T-cell response peaked on day 5, not day 15, but was weaker. Overall, a small share of clonotypes was seen in both CD4 and CD8 compartments. Most primary-vaccination clones reappeared after the booster (approximately 95% CD4, about 88% CD8).

Production of TCR cDNA was by 5'RACE template switching, which also added a universal primer site and UMIs. TCRdb used MiXCR to reprocess the 5' RACE reads, holding one entry per CDR3 protein. The sample holds about 170,000 distinct CDR3 sequences, approximately 11% seen once. The chain employs TRBV7-9 and TRBJ1-5; D perhaps matches TRBD1 (6 bases). The clonotype comes from a man aged 18 to 30 who received the YFV17D yellow fever vaccine. The material was CD8+ T cells sorted from PBMCs, obtained 15 days after the yellow fever booster vaccination. The CDR3 loop is CASSSYEGGYSNQPQHF. The CDR3 nucleotides are TGTGCCAGCAGCAGTTACGAAGGGGGATATAGCAATCAGCCCCAGCATTTT.